These T cell receptor beta chains were read from a single sample in a study of graft-versus-host responses after intestinal transplantation. Measured with immunoSEQ multiplex PCR; TCRdb has only the in-frame clones, and not every one. The table lists tens of thousands of clones, roughly 93% of them singletons. The input for sequencing was PBMCs, taken 786 days after a first intestinal transplant, on the day of a second. Receptor source: a human patient who received an intestinal transplant, so some T cells may come from the graft donor. Both conserved end residues are part of each CDR3.

TRBV4-1 CASSQEGPDRAAYEQYF
TRBV10-1 CASSELAGDYNEQFF
TRBV11-2 CASSPRGGQGANEQFF
TRBV6-5 CASSYSMDSRDEQYF
TRBV30 CAWTLGAGGGQPQHF
TRBV19 CASSMAGTVFSYEQYF
TRBV4-1 CASSQRGTGELFF
TRBV2 CASISQGITGELFF
TRBV2 CASRQATSGQETQYF
TRBV5-4 CASSGVGRGRPDTQYF
TRBV7-9 CASRGSNEQFF
TRBV7-9 CASSNRASKSYEQYF
TRBV10-3 CAIRDRDNQPQHF
TRBV30 CAWSRWTSGTQETQYF
TRBV11-3 CASSRTEGGEQFF
TRBV4-1 CASSQDRGTLSTDTQYF
TRBV9 CASSVARQGGTGELFF
TRBV27 CASSFPPGVFYNSPLHF
TRBV27 CASSPYSRVSYNEQFF
TRBV27 CASSSGPSYEQYF
TRBV19 CASKAGAVTEAFF
TRBV25-1 CASRTGGPTEAFF
TRBV6-6 CASRPGQGGNEQFF
TRBV4-2 CASSQEGQPFSYEQYF
TRBV6-5 CASTLGTSGNYEQYF
TRBV7-2 CASSTGTGDGYTF
TRBV4-2 CASSHPAIIGYEQFF
TRBV11-2 CASSSRESFRDTQYF
TRBV28 CASRPETSGRRNEQFF